Listed here are 16 T cell receptor beta chains from one sample, sequenced in a study of blood T cell repertoires in COVID-19. The table came from immunoSEQ multiplex PCR; TCRdb's copy has only in-frame clones and leaves some out. The data show about 56,000 clones, roughly nine tenths seen once. Sequencing was carried out using peripheral blood. The source is an older woman with COVID-19, enrolled during active disease.

The V gene is TRBV5-1, the J gene TRBJ1-1; D is perhaps TRBD1 (6 bases). V was shortened by 0 bases and J by 5 bases, with 17 bases between the two germline ends. This CDR3 contains 16 residues. In germline, CDR1 is SGHRS, CDR2 YFSETQ. CDR3 in DNA: TGCGCCAGCAGCTTGGAACGCGTCAGGGGCGAAACTGAAGCTTTCTTT. It encodes CASSLERVRGETEAFF.

V and J are TRBV10-3 and TRBJ2-2; 8 positions match TRBD2. The CDR3 spans 15 residues. CDR1 ENHRY and CDR2 SYGVKD come from the germline V gene. V lost 9 bases and J lost 1; bases outside the gene matches: 7. CDR3 sequence: CAISVSGGNTGELFF. CDR3 sequence (DNA): TGTGCCATTTCCGTCAGCGGGGGGAACACCGGGGAGCTGTTTTTT.

The chain recombines TRBV7-9 with TRBJ2-7, with 7 bases matching TRBD1. The germline V gene encodes CDR1 SEHNR and CDR2 FQNEAQ (reference sequence). The V and J ends lost 7 bases and 2 bases, in that order; junction bases with no gene match: 5. The CDR3 runs to 13 residues. The CDR3 sequence: CASTEDRTYEQYF. The CDR3, as DNA: TGTGCCAGCACCGAGGACAGGACCTACGAGCAGTACTTC.

The chain carries TRBV27 and TRBJ1-1; 8 positions agree with TRBD1. V trimming: 7 bases; J trimming: 4 bases; junction bases outside the gene matches: 5. This CDR3 is 13 amino acids long. From germline, CDR1 is MNHEY and CDR2 SMNVEV (reference sequence). The CDR3 DNA reads TGTGCCAGCACGGACAGGGCGAGCACTGAAGCTTTCTTT. It codes for CASTDRASTEAFF.

The J gene is TRBJ2-7, the V gene TRBV19; D is uncertain. Germline CDR1 LNHDA, CDR2 SQIVND (reference sequence). This CDR3 has 13 amino acids. The V end lost 6 bases, the J end lost 3 bases, and 12 bases lay between the germline ends. In DNA, the CDR3 is TGTGCCAGTAGCGCCGGGTTAAACTACGAGCAGTACTTC. Protein sequence: CASSAGLNYEQYF. Variable domain in full (rest from reference TRBV19 and TRBJ2-7): DGGITQSPKYLFRKEGQNVTLSCEQNLNHDAMYWYRQDPGQGLRLIYYSQIVNDFQKGDIAEGYSVSREKKESFPLTVTSAQKNPTAFYLCASSAGLNYEQYFGPGTRLTVT.

This sequence joins TRBV21-1 and TRBJ2-7; TRBD1, the table's D call, lacks a check against the DNA. TRBV21-1 is a pseudogene. The CDR3 runs 13 residues. CDR3 sequence (DNA): TGTGCCAGCAGCAAGGGCTCAAGCTACGAGCAGTACTTC. Translated, it gives CASSKGSSYEQYF.

In this sample, this clone turned up a few times. V gene TRBV7-7 combines with J gene TRBJ2-1, with 8 bases lining up with TRBD1. The V and J ends lost 3 bases and 8 bases, in that order; junction bases with no gene match: 3. This CDR3 has 13 amino acids. CDR1 is SSHAT and CDR2 is FNYEAQ in the germline V gene (reference sequence). CDR3 in amino acids: CASSFQGADEQFF. In DNA, the CDR3 is TGTGCCAGCAGCTTTCAGGGGGCAGATGAGCAGTTCTTC. The entire variable domain, with the rest obtained from reference TRBV7-7 and TRBJ2-1, is as follows: GAGVSQSPRYKVTKRGQDVTLRCDPISSHATLYWYQQALGQGPEFLTYFNYEAQPDKSGLPSDRFSAERPEGSISTLTIQRTEQRDSAMYRCASSFQGADEQFFGPGTRLTVL.

This clone appeared a few times. The chain combines TRBV6-5 with TRBJ2-3; 9 bases match TRBD2. CDR1 and CDR2 from the germline V gene are MNHEY and SVGAGI. This CDR3 is 16 amino acids long. J lost 2 bases, V lost 0 bases, and 3 bases had no gene match. In DNA form, the CDR3 reads TGTGCCAGCAGTTACTCGCCTAGCGGGGTCACAGATACGCAGTATTTT. This sequence encodes CASSYSPSGVTDTQYF.

The rearrangement joins TRBV18 to TRBJ2-2, with D possibly TRBD1 on 5 matching bases. Germline CDR1 reads KGHSH; CDR2 reads LQKENI. This CDR3 is 15 amino acids long. Trimming took 2 bases from V and 1 from J, leaving 8 bases between them. The CDR3: CASSPGALNTGELFF. The DNA for the CDR3 is TGTGCCAGCTCACCAGGGGCCCTGAACACCGGGGAGCTGTTTTTT.

The chain combines TRBV5-1 with TRBJ1-1, with 8 bases that match TRBD1. Germline loops: CDR1 SGHRS, CDR2 YFSETQ. The CDR3 is 14 amino acids. Losses at the gene ends were 5 bases for V and 4 bases for J; bases not matched to a gene: 7. For the CDR3, the DNA is TGCGCCAGCAGATACGACAGGGGAGTCACTGAAGCTTTCTTT. Protein sequence: CASRYDRGVTEAFF.

V usage is TRBV4-1 and J usage is TRBJ1-5, with 7 bases matching TRBD1. The CDR3 covers 16 residues. V trimming: 4 bases; J trimming: 3 bases; junction bases outside the gene matches: 9. The germline gives CDR1 MGHRA, CDR2 YSYEKL. The CDR3 spells CASSLGPQGDNQPQHF. The CDR3 bases are TGCGCCAGCAGCCTCGGCCCCCAGGGGGACAATCAGCCCCAGCATTTT.

This clone was counted only a few times. The rearrangement uses TRBV7-6 and TRBJ1-2; no firm D call. The V and J ends lost 5 bases and 7 bases respectively, with 11 bases between them. This CDR3 contains 12 residues. Germline V gene data show CDR1 as SGHVS and CDR2 as FNYEAQ. For the CDR3, the DNA is TGTGCCAGCAGCCCCCCCGAGGGTGGCTACACCTTC. This encodes CASSPPEGGYTF. Supplemented by reference TRBV7-6 and TRBJ1-2, the full variable domain reads GAGVSQSPRYKVTKRGQDVALRCDPISGHVSLYWYRQALGQGPEFLTYFNYEAQQDKSGLPNDRFSAERPEGSISTLTIQRTEQRDSAMYRCASSPPEGGYTFGSGTRLTVV.

The chain carries TRBV4-3 and TRBJ1-6; the D gene is possibly TRBD1 (6 bases). The CDR3 runs to 15 residues. Germline CDR1 LGHNA, CDR2 YSLEER. The germline V and J ends were trimmed by 4 bases and 5 bases, with 12 bases remaining between them. The CDR3 sequence is CASSLRGGNNSPLHF. The CDR3 nucleotides read TGCGCCAGCAGCCTAAGGGGGGGAAATAATTCACCCCTCCACTTT.

The V call is TRBV11-3, the J call TRBJ1-6; D is unresolved. V was trimmed by 5 bases and J by 3 bases, leaving 11 bases between them. The germline gives CDR1 SGHNT, CDR2 YENEEA. CDR3 length equals 15 residues. CDR3 in amino acids: CASSRLADYNSPLHF. CDR3 in DNA: TGTGCCAGCAGCCGTCTTGCAGACTATAATTCACCCCTCCACTTT.

The chain is built from TRBV3-1 (or the pseudogene TRBV3-2) and TRBJ2-6; tentatively, D is TRBD1 (5 bases). This CDR3 region has 17 residues. The V end lost 0 bases, the J end lost 0 bases, and 9 bases lay between the germline ends. In germline, CDR1 is LGHDT, CDR2 YNNKEL (reference sequence). Here the CDR3 reads CASSQEGRGSGANVLTF. The CDR3 DNA sequence: TGTGCCAGCAGCCAAGAGGGAAGGGGCTCTGGGGCCAACGTCCTGACTTTC.

V is TRBV5-1 and J is TRBJ2-3, with 7 bases aligning to TRBD2. Germline lookup yields CDR1 SGHRS and CDR2 YFSETQ. With 6 bases clipped from V and 5 bases from J, the junction kept 12 bases outside the gene matches. This CDR3 has 15 residues. The CDR3 DNA is TGCGCCAGCAAAAAGTTGACTAGCTGGCTAGATACGCAGTATTTT. Protein product: CASKKLTSWLDTQYF.